Included here is one T cell receptor (beta chain) sequence, with context. The antigen is undetermined. The CDR3 is made up of 12 amino acids. Trimming took off 6 bases at V and 7 bases at J, with 10 bases between the two ends. This sample is drawn from a study of T cell repertoires in cytomegalovirus infection. Study at large: HLA-C-restricted CMV epitopes, recently identified, and well-studied HLA-B-restricted ones were used by the study. Signatures in public TCR beta sequences pointed to both CMV infection and matching HLA type.

TCRdb processed the reads anew with MiXCR; each CDR3 protein has one entry. The data show approximately 470,000 distinct CDR3 sequences, 40% to 50% seen once. General observations from the study: Across the ex vivo response, the dominant clonotypes were HLA-C-restricted CMV-specific TCR beta clonotypes. Carriers of CMV and the relevant HLA type were discriminated by public TCR beta frequency.

V gene TRBV12-3 or TRBV12-4 combines with J gene TRBJ2-1; D call uncertain. The clonotype comes from a human donor in good health (CMV status not recorded). Some clones in this sample may be carry-over from other donors' samples. Specimen: cultured PBMCs, collected from culture after CMV antigen stimulation. The CDR3 spells CASSPPSNEQFF. CDR3 nucleotides: TGTGCCAGCAGCCCCCCGTCAAATGAGCAGTTCTTC.